The 5 T cell receptor beta chains in this list originate from one sample, sequenced in a study of liver allograft versus peripheral blood T cells. Overall study context: Intrahepatic T cell receptor repertoires from transplanted livers were compared against repertoires in recipients' peripheral blood.

TCRdb reanalysed the reads using MiXCR and keeps one entry per CDR3 protein. The table lists some 16,000 distinct CDR3 sequences, around 23% of them singletons. Receptors originate from a human patient who had a liver transplant. Among the T cells, some may be from the graft donor.

Many counts were recorded for this clonotype. This sequence joins TRBV6-2 or TRBV6-3 and TRBJ2-1; 10 bases map to TRBD2. The CDR3 has 16 residues. With 6 bases clipped from V and 2 bases from J, the junction kept 7 bases outside the gene matches. Germline assignment: CDR1 MNHEY and CDR2 SVGEGT. CDR3 sequence: CASRPSGSSPYNEQFF. The DNA for the CDR3 is TGTGCCAGCAGACCTAGCGGGAGTTCTCCCTACAATGAGCAGTTCTTC.

This clonotype was counted between two and nine times. The chain links TRBV7-9 to TRBJ1-2, with 9 positions matching TRBD1. The germline V gene encodes CDR1 SEHNR and CDR2 FQNEAQ (reference sequence). Trimming at V came to 5 bases and at J to 5 bases, leaving 9 bases not matched to a gene. This CDR3 comprises 15 residues. The CDR3 here is CASSRTGGLFYGYTF. CDR3 in DNA: TGTGCCAGCAGCCGAACAGGGGGCTTATTTTATGGCTACACCTTC. The complete variable domain, with remaining parts taken from reference TRBV7-9 and TRBJ1-2, reads DTGVSQNPRHKITKRGQNVTFRCDPISEHNRLYWYRQTLGQGPEFLTYFQNEAQLEKSRLLSDRFSAERPKGSFSTLEIQRTEQGDSAMYLCASSRTGGLFYGYTFGSGTRLTVV.

This clonotype is judged medium-sized. The chain is built from TRBV6-1 and TRBJ1-2; D remains ambiguous. The CDR3 loop spans 13 amino acids. Deletions cut 6 bases from V and 6 bases from J, with 14 bases between. In germline, CDR1 is MNHNS, CDR2 SASEGT. The CDR3 region has the DNA TGTGCCAGCAGACCACCTATGCGGGATGGCTACACCTTC. Protein sequence: CASRPPMRDGYTF.

This chain joins TRBV30 and TRBJ2-3; a possible D gene is TRBD2 (5 bases). The CDR3 runs 14 residues. Germline V gene sequence: CDR1 GTSNPN, CDR2 SVGIG (reference sequence). Trimming stripped 0 bases from V and 1 base from J, with 8 bases between. The CDR3 bases are TGTGCCTGGAGTGTGGGGAGCGGCACAGATACGCAGTATTTT. This codes for CAWSVGSGTDTQYF.

Only a few counts were recorded for this clonotype. This rearrangement joins TRBV5-4 to TRBJ1-1; 10 bases are a match to TRBD1. The CDR3 is made up of 15 amino acids. CDR1 is SGHNT, CDR2 YYREEE, per germline (reference sequence). V was pared by 4 bases and J by 7 bases, with 10 bases of the junction left unmatched. The CDR3 sequence: CASSPTGGTVLEAFF. CDR3 nucleotide sequence: TGTGCCAGCAGCCCGACAGGGGGCACGGTCCTTGAAGCTTTCTTT.